This is a list of T cell receptor beta chains from one sample in a study of blood T cells in healthy people across ages. TCRdb itself ran the 5' RACE reads through MiXCR, one entry per CDR3 protein. The sample has roughly 500,000 distinct CDR3 sequences; 25% to 30% are singletons. Sequencing was done on a sample of blood. All receptors derive from a woman in her 70s in good health. Both conserved end residues are part of each CDR3. A D gene is named only where the DNA matches it firmly. The size field is filled for only some rows; it gives once, few, many or a size class.

j_call clone_size cdr3_length v_call d_call cdr3_nt cdr3_aa
TRBJ2-1 NA 15 TRBV24-1 TRBD1 TGTGCCACCAGTGGATCAGGGGGAAGAATCAATGAGCAGTTCTTC CATSGSGGRINEQFF
TRBJ2-5 NA 14 TRBV5-1 NA TGCGCCAGCAGCTTACAGGGTCCAAGGGAGACCCAGTACTTC CASSLQGPRETQYF
TRBJ2-5 NA 11 TRBV20-1 NA TGCAGTGTAAAGTGGGGAGAGACCCAGTACTTC CSVKWGETQYF
TRBJ2-3 NA 12 TRBV20-1 NA TGCAGTGGGCGTTGGGCCCCAGATACGCAGTATTTT CSGRWAPDTQYF
TRBJ2-7 NA 14 TRBV20-1 NA TGCAGTGCTAGAGTTAGAGGGGCCTCCCACGAGCAGTACTTC CSARVRGASHEQYF
TRBJ1-2 few 12 TRBV28 NA TGTGCCAGCAGTTTAGGGGGATTTGGCTACACCTTC CASSLGGFGYTF
TRBJ1-4 many 14 TRBV4-3 TRBD1 TGCGCCAGCAGCCAAGGACAGGGGAATGAAAAACTGTTTTTT CASSQGQGNEKLFF
TRBJ2-5 many 12 TRBV29-1 NA TGCAGCGTTGAAGGTCTCGGGGAGACCCAGTACTTC CSVEGLGETQYF
TRBJ1-4 few 13 TRBV7-9 NA TGTGCCAGCAGCCCGGGGTTCGGGGAAAAACTGTTTTTT CASSPGFGEKLFF
TRBJ1-5 NA 13 TRBV6-5 NA TGTGCCAGCAGCCGGGCCCTATATCAGCCCCAGCATTTT CASSRALYQPQHF
TRBJ1-3 few 15 TRBV7-9 NA TGTGCCAGCAGCCCCCAGGTACAGCCTGGAAACACCATATATTTT CASSPQVQPGNTIYF
TRBJ2-5 NA 13 TRBV6-4 NA TGTGCCAGCAGCCCAGAGGTGGGAGAGACCCAGTACTTC CASSPEVGETQYF
TRBJ2-5 few 14 TRBV6-2/TRBV6-3 NA TGTGCCAGCAGTGCCTCGGGGTACCAAGAGACCCAGTACTTC CASSASGYQETQYF
TRBJ2-5 NA 16 TRBV7-2 TRBD1 TGTGCCAGCAGCTTAATCGCGACAGGGATCGGAGAGACCCAGTACTTC CASSLIATGIGETQYF
TRBJ1-5 NA 13 TRBV4-1 NA TGCGCCAGCAGCCAAGATTGGCAGGGTGGCCAGCATTTT CASSQDWQGGQHF
TRBJ1-6 NA 13 TRBV5-1 NA TGCGCCAGCAGCTTTACTTCCGATTCACCCCTCCACTTT CASSFTSDSPLHF
TRBJ1-1 few 13 TRBV10-3 NA TGTGCCATCAGACCGACAGGGAACACTGAAGCTTTCTTT CAIRPTGNTEAFF
TRBJ1-5 few 16 TRBV24-1 TRBD1 TGTGCCACCAGTGATTCGACAGGGGGCCCGAATCAGCCCCAGCATTTT CATSDSTGGPNQPQHF
TRBJ1-1 NA 13 TRBV2 NA TGTGCCAGCAGTCGCGCCATGGGGACAGAAGCTTTCTTT CASSRAMGTEAFF
TRBJ1-1 few 18 TRBV21-1 NA TGTGCCAGCAGCAAGAAAGACAGGGGCTGGCGCGAGGGCACTGAAGCTTTCTTT CASSKKDRGWREGTEAFF
TRBJ2-1 NA 12 TRBV20-1 TRBD2 TGCAGTGCTCGCGGGGGTAGATATGAGCAGTTCTTC CSARGGRYEQFF
TRBJ1-1 NA 14 TRBV7-9 NA TGTGCCAGCAGCCTCGGGCAGTCGAACACTGAAGCTTTCTTT CASSLGQSNTEAFF
TRBJ1-2 NA 14 TRBV15 NA TGTGTCACCAGCGAACGCAGGGAAGCGGAATTGTTCGCCTTC CVTSERREAELFAF
TRBJ2-7 NA 15 TRBV6-2/TRBV6-3 TRBD1 TGTGCCAGCAGTTACTCGACAGGGCTCTCCTACGAGCAGTACTTC CASSYSTGLSYEQYF
TRBJ2-5 NA 18 TRBV20-1 NA TGCAGTGCTAGAGCCCGATTGACCCAGAGTGGGGAAATAGAGACCCAGTACTTC CSARARLTQSGEIETQYF
TRBJ2-5 few 16 TRBV6-2/TRBV6-3 TRBD1 TGTGCCAGCAGTTACTCGGGAGGACAGGGACAAGAGACCCAGTACTTC CASSYSGGQGQETQYF
TRBJ1-3 few 17 TRBV3-1 NA TGTGCCAGCAGCCAAGGCCCGGTGGGTTCGGTCGGAAACACCATATATTTT CASSQGPVGSVGNTIYF
TRBJ2-1 few 11 TRBV7-2 NA TGTGCCAGCAGCTCGGGACATGAGCAGTTCTTC CASSSGHEQFF
TRBJ2-5 few 13 TRBV7-2 TRBD2 TGTGCCAGCAGCAGGACTAGGGGAGAGACCCAGTACTTC CASSRTRGETQYF
TRBJ1-1 few 12 TRBV29-1 NA TGCAGCGTTTGGTTGGGGGGTACTGAAGCTTTCTTT CSVWLGGTEAFF
TRBJ2-3 few 11 TRBV12-3/TRBV12-4 NA TGTGCCAGCCGAAAGGCGGATACGCAGTATTTT CASRKADTQYF
TRBJ2-2 NA 17 TRBV7-2 NA TGTGCCAGCAGCTTATATGGGACGGCGTTTGGATCCGGGGAGCTGTTTTTT CASSLYGTAFGSGELFF
TRBJ1-1 few 13 TRBV5-1 NA TGCGCCAGCAGCCCGCTGGCGAACACTGAAGCTTTCTTT CASSPLANTEAFF
TRBJ2-3 NA 14 TRBV20-1 TRBD2 TGCAGTGCTTCTCTAGCGGGGGGCGGTGATACGCAGTATTTT CSASLAGGGDTQYF
TRBJ2-1 few 12 TRBV20-1 NA TGCAGTGCCCGGGGCTCCTACAATGAGCAGTTCTTC CSARGSYNEQFF
TRBJ1-2 few 12 TRBV2 NA TGTGCCAGCAAGTTGGGAGACTATGGCTACACCTTC CASKLGDYGYTF
TRBJ2-7 few 14 TRBV12-3/TRBV12-4 NA TGTGTCAGCTGCAGACAGGACATCACCTACGAGCAGTACTTC CVSCRQDITYEQYF
TRBJ2-6 NA 18 TRBV4-1 NA TGCGCCAGCAGCCGTTCACTTGGCAGGGACTCTGGGGCCAACGTCCTGACTTTC CASSRSLGRDSGANVLTF
TRBJ2-2 NA 13 TRBV20-1 NA TGCAGTGCCCCAAACGCATTATCCGGGGAGCTGTTTTTT CSAPNALSGELFF
TRBJ1-2 NA 12 TRBV5-6 NA TGTGCCAGCAGCCTGGAGACTGAGGGCTACACCTTC CASSLETEGYTF
TRBJ1-2 many 12 TRBV7-8 NA TGTGCCAGCAGCCTCACCGACTATGGCTACACCTTC CASSLTDYGYTF
TRBJ2-1 few 13 TRBV6-6 NA TGTGCCAGCAGTTACGGGGATTCCAATGAGCAGTTCTTC CASSYGDSNEQFF
TRBJ1-3 NA 13 TRBV6-6 NA TGTGCCAGCTTTCAGGGAGGGGGAAACACCATATATTTT CASFQGGGNTIYF
TRBJ2-7 few 15 TRBV15 NA TGTGCCACCAGCAGAGATCGAGCAGAGCCCTACGAGCAGTACTTC CATSRDRAEPYEQYF
TRBJ1-2 NA 14 TRBV7-9 NA TGTGCCAGCAGCTCTATTGGACGGTATCATGGCTACACCTTC CASSSIGRYHGYTF
TRBJ2-7 NA 15 TRBV4-1 NA TGCGCCAGCAGCCCAGGGGTCGGCAGGTTCGGCGAGCAGTACTTC CASSPGVGRFGEQYF
TRBJ2-7 few 15 TRBV6-5 NA TGTGCCAGCAGCAAAACAGGGTTGATAACCTACGAGCAGTACTTC CASSKTGLITYEQYF
TRBJ2-3 NA 17 TRBV7-3 NA TGTGCCAGCAGCTTAACCCACGGAGGGGCCTTGGGTAGGACGCAGTATTTT CASSLTHGGALGRTQYF